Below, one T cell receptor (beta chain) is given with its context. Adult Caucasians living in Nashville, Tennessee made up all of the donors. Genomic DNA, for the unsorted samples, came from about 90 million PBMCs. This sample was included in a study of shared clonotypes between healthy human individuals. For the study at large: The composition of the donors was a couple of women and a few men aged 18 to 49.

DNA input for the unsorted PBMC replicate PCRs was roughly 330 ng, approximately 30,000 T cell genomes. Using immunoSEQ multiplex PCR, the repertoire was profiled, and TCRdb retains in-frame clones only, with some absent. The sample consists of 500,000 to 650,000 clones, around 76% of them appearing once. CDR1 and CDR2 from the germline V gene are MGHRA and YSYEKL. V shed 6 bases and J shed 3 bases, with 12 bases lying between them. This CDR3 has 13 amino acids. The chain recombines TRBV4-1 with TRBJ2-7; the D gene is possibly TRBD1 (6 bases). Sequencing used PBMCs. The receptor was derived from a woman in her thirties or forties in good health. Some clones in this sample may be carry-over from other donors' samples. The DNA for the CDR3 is TGCGCCAGCAGTCACGGACAGAGCTACGAGCAGTACTTC. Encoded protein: CASSHGQSYEQYF.